The present TCR beta chain was sequenced within a study of OX40 agonist ivuxolimab in advanced cancers. Whole-study context: A history of anti-PD-1, anti-PD-L1 or anti-CTLA-4 therapy was acceptable, and about 40% had some. Whole-study findings and limits: Antigen targets of the expanded peripheral T cells went undetermined.

Points on this clone: Its antigen is as yet unknown.

Germline V gene lookup returns CDR1 MNHNS and CDR2 SASEGT. This CDR3 spans 14 amino acids. Trimming at V came to 5 bases and at J to 5 bases, leaving 5 bases not matched to a gene. TCRdb keeps only in-frame clones here, not all; method: immunoSEQ multiplex PCR. Of 30,000 to 40,000 clones listed, approximately 89% are singletons. Sample: CD4+ or CD8+ T cells sorted from blood, taken in a trial of the OX40 agonist ivuxolimab. The receptor's source is an adult with an advanced solid tumor such as melanoma, head and neck, liver or kidney cancer. The chain couples TRBV6-1 to TRBJ1-4, with 7 nucleotides matching TRBD1. The CDR3 region is CASSTGQDNEKLFF. As DNA, the CDR3 is TGTGCCAGCAGTACAGGACAGGACAATGAAAAACTGTTTTTT.